These 30 T cell receptor beta chains share one sample of origin, sequenced in a study of response to subunit inactivated influenza vaccine. TCRdb redid the calling of the RT-PCR reads with MiXCR, one entry per CDR3 protein. Of roughly 650,000 distinct CDR3 sequences listed, 15% to 18% were seen once; the top ten hold approximately 10%. Sequencing was performed on PBMCs from blood, taken about 11 days after vaccination. Source of these receptors: a man aged 45 to 65 who received an inactivated influenza vaccine.

This chain uses TRBV2 with TRBJ2-5, with 7 bases matching TRBD2. J gave up 7 bases and V 8 bases, and 10 bases lay outside the gene matches. The CDR3 is 13 amino acids. The germline gives CDR1 SNHLY, CDR2 FYNNEI. CDR3 protein: CASVSGDRRTQYF. DNA of the CDR3: TGTGCCAGCGTGAGCGGGGATCGGAGGACCCAGTACTTC.

The chain is built from TRBV7-9 and TRBJ2-7; no definite D call. Per germline, CDR1 SEHNR and CDR2 FQNEAQ (reference sequence). The ends were cut back, 5 bases at V and 3 bases at J, with 17 bases in the middle. This CDR3 has 15 residues. The CDR3 DNA reads TGTGCCAGCAGCGCGCCCGGTGGAGAAATCTACGAGCAGTACTTC. Amino acid sequence: CASSAPGGEIYEQYF.

This clonotype was seen at least ten times. This rearrangement joins TRBV6-1 to TRBJ2-1; TRBD2 is a possible D gene (5 bases). Deletions cut 8 bases from V and 3 bases from J, with 14 bases between. The CDR3 is 14 amino acids. The germline CDR1 and CDR2 sequences are MNHNS and SASEGT. The CDR3 is CASGRGSSYNEQFF. CDR3 DNA sequence: TGTGCCAGCGGCAGAGGGAGCAGCTACAATGAGCAGTTCTTC.

J is TRBJ1-4 and V is TRBV30, with unresolved D. Germline CDR1 and CDR2: GTSNPN and SVGIG (reference sequence). This CDR3 has 13 residues. Trimming cost V 4 bases and J 7 bases, with 13 bases left between them. CDR3 in amino acids: CAWTKTRGEKLFF. The CDR3 nucleotides are TGTGCCTGGACAAAAACACGAGGTGAAAAACTGTTTTTT.

There are a few counts of this clonotype. This chain links TRBV3-1 with TRBJ2-7, with D perhaps matching TRBD1 (5 bases). The germline gives CDR1 LGHDT, CDR2 YNNKEL (reference sequence). V was cut by 4 bases and J by 6 bases, with 16 bases left in between. CDR3 length: 14 residues. For the CDR3, the DNA is TGTGCCAGCAGCCGACAGCCGGTGACGGGCGAGCAGTACTTC. Protein product: CASSRQPVTGEQYF.

This clonotype has more than one count but fewer than ten. This chain links TRBV4-3 with TRBJ2-1, with TRBD1 matching over 7 bases. This CDR3 contains 14 residues. In germline, CDR1 is LGHNA, CDR2 YSLEER. Trimming took 7 bases from V and 8 from J; bases not matched to a gene: 11. This CDR3 is CASNSGTDLHEQFF. The CDR3 region has the DNA TGCGCCAGCAATTCCGGGACAGACTTGCATGAGCAGTTCTTC.

CDR3 bases: TGCAGCGTTGGCCCTAGCGGCCGTTATAATGAGCAGTTCTTC. This codes for CSVGPSGRYNEQFF. This chain links TRBV29-1 with TRBJ2-1; 7 bases align to TRBD2. Germline values: CDR1 SQVTM, CDR2 ANQGSEA. V lost 4 bases to trimming and J lost 7 bases; unmatched junction nucleotides: 10. The CDR3 consists of 14 residues.

This clonotype came up a few times. The chain combines TRBV6-1 with TRBJ2-2; the D gene is possibly TRBD2 (5 bases). V gave up 6 bases and J gave up 8 bases, with 13 bases separating them. The CDR3 length is 13 residues. Germline loops: CDR1 MNHNS, CDR2 SASEGT. Here the CDR3 reads CASRLGVRGELFF. The CDR3 DNA sequence: TGTGCCAGCAGGCTCGGGGTTAGAGGGGAGCTGTTTTTT.

The chain has TRBV29-1 and TRBJ2-5, with 10 bases aligning to TRBD2. Germline loops: CDR1 SQVTM, CDR2 ANQGSEA. CDR3 length: 13 amino acids. The V segment lost 7 bases and the J segment 4 bases; nucleotides outside the gene matches: 6. The CDR3 protein is CSGEAGGRETQYF. DNA for the CDR3: TGCAGCGGAGAAGCGGGAGGGCGAGAGACCCAGTACTTC.

This clonotype was seen a few times. The chain has TRBV20-1 and TRBJ2-5; 11 nucleotides align to TRBD2. The CDR3 runs to 16 residues. CDR1 DFQATT and CDR2 SNEGSKA come from the germline V gene (reference sequence). V dropped 4 bases and J dropped 5; count of bases not matched to a gene: 12. DNA of the CDR3: TGCAGTGCTACCTCACCCCTAGCGGGAGGTCCTGAGACCCAGTACTTC. Amino acids: CSATSPLAGGPETQYF.

This clonotype was seen more than once but under ten times. This sequence joins TRBV18 and TRBJ1-1, with a tentative D call TRBD1 (5 bases). CDR1 and CDR2 (germline): KGHSH, LQKENI. V shed 2 bases and J shed 6 bases, with 16 bases lying between them. This CDR3 is 15 amino acids long. This CDR3 reads CASSPAHFWGAEAFF. The CDR3 bases are TGTGCCAGCTCACCAGCCCATTTCTGGGGCGCTGAAGCTTTCTTT.

This rearrangement joins TRBV7-9 to TRBJ2-2; TRBD2 matches at 11 bases. CDR3 length: 16 residues. Per germline, CDR1 SEHNR and CDR2 FQNEAQ (reference sequence). J was trimmed by 2 bases and V by 3 bases; bases with no gene match: 2. The CDR3 DNA sequence: TGTGCCAGCAGCTTTCTAGCGGGAGGAAACACCGGGGAGCTGTTTTTT. As protein: CASSFLAGGNTGELFF.

There are a few counts of this clonotype. This chain connects TRBV4-1 to TRBJ1-6, with D perhaps matching TRBD1 (5 bases). The V gene's germline CDR1 is MGHRA and CDR2 YSYEKL. The CDR3 runs 14 residues. V shed 2 bases and J shed 5 bases, with 7 bases lying between them. CDR3 amino acids: CASSQLRDNSPLHF. The CDR3 region has the DNA TGCGCCAGCAGCCAACTCAGGGATAATTCACCCCTCCACTTT.

The J gene is TRBJ2-1, the V gene TRBV5-1; 8 bases agree with TRBD2. Trimming removed 0 bases from V and 4 bases from J; junction bases left unmatched: 3. CDR1 SGHRS and CDR2 YFSETQ come from the germline V gene. This CDR3 contains 15 residues. CDR3 in DNA: TGCGCCAGCAGCTTGGACCAGCGGGGGTACAATGAGCAGTTCTTC. Encoded protein: CASSLDQRGYNEQFF.

This clonotype was observed a few times. The chain employs TRBV24-1 and TRBJ1-1, with D perhaps matching TRBD1 (6 bases). Germline CDR1 and CDR2: KGHDR and SFDVKD. This CDR3 contains 14 residues. Trimming removed 4 bases from V and 11 bases from J, with 19 bases in between. The CDR3 loop is CATSDPGTTTGAFF. In DNA, the CDR3 is TGTGCCACCAGTGACCCCGGGACAACCACCGGGGCTTTCTTT.

This clonotype was counted between two and nine times. The chain uses TRBV7-8 and TRBJ2-4; tentative D call: TRBD2 (5 bases). V lost 1 base to trimming and J lost 7 bases, with 8 bases between them. This CDR3 is built from 13 residues. Germline values: CDR1 SGHVS, CDR2 FQNEAQ. CDR3 in amino acids: CASSLGRGNIQYF. CDR3 coding DNA: TGTGCCAGCAGCTTAGGCCGAGGGAACATTCAGTACTTC.

This clonotype has a handful of counts. The chain uses TRBV7-8 and TRBJ2-6; maybe TRBD1 (6 bases). V was shortened by 1 base and J by 0 bases, with 16 bases between the two germline ends. The CDR3 is made up of 19 amino acids. CDR1 and CDR2 (germline): SGHVS, FQNEAQ. The chain's CDR3 is CASSLGPGQSSSGANVLTF. The CDR3 nucleotides read TGTGCCAGCAGCTTAGGTCCTGGACAGTCAAGCTCTGGGGCCAACGTCCTGACTTTC.

This clonotype was seen more than once but under ten times. This chain uses TRBV4-3 with TRBJ1-2; D gene unclear. CDR3 size: 16 residues. Looked up from germline, CDR1 is LGHNA and CDR2 is YSLEER. The V gene lost 0 bases and the J gene lost 0 bases, with 11 bases spanning the gap. For the CDR3, the DNA is TGCGCCAGCAGCCAAGATAGGTACGCAACTAACTATGGCTACACCTTC. Translating gives CASSQDRYATNYGYTF.

The chain recombines TRBV28 with TRBJ1-6; the match to TRBD1 covers 7 bases. This CDR3 comprises 16 residues. The trim removed 7 bases at V and 2 bases at J, leaving 8 bases unmatched. Germline CDR1 MDHEN, CDR2 SYDVKM. This chain's CDR3 is CASTVKTGPYNSPLHF. In DNA, the CDR3 is TGTGCCAGCACGGTGAAGACAGGGCCCTATAATTCACCCCTCCACTTT.

The chain couples TRBV9 to TRBJ1-6; TRBD1 aligns across 10 bases. CDR1 is SGDLS and CDR2 is YYNGEE in the germline V gene. This CDR3 region has 15 residues. V was clipped by 5 bases and J by 8 bases; unmatched bases: 7. This chain's CDR3 is CASSDTTGGDSPLHF. The CDR3 region has the DNA TGTGCCAGCAGTGATACGACAGGGGGCGATTCACCCCTCCACTTT.

The rearrangement joins TRBV10-3 to TRBJ2-5, with 9 bases aligning to TRBD1. CDR3 size: 14 residues. After removal of 3 bases from V and 12 bases from J, the junction contained 11 bases not matched to a gene. The V gene's germline CDR1 is ENHRY and CDR2 SYGVKD. The CDR3 loop reads CAISERTGAYKKYF. The CDR3 coding sequence is TGTGCCATCAGTGAACGGACAGGGGCCTACAAGAAGTACTTC.

This clonotype was seen a handful of times. The chain combines TRBV28 with TRBJ2-1; D perhaps matches TRBD2 (6 bases). CDR1 and CDR2 (germline): MDHEN, SYDVKM. There are 17 residues in the CDR3. V was shortened by 6 bases and J by 1 base, with 19 bases between the two germline ends. CDR3 sequence: CASSFREPGLSYNEQFF. CDR3 DNA sequence: TGTGCCAGCAGCTTTAGGGAGCCGGGACTTTCCTACAATGAGCAGTTCTTC. Drawing the rest from reference TRBV28 and TRBJ2-1, the complete variable domain is DVKVTQSSRYLVKRTGEKVFLECVQDMDHENMFWYRQDPGLGLRLIYFSYDVKMKEKGDIPEGYSVSREKKERFSLILESASTNQTSMYLCASSFREPGLSYNEQFFGPGTRLTVL.

The chain couples TRBV3-1 to TRBJ2-4; D remains unclear. The germline gives CDR1 LGHDT, CDR2 YNNKEL (reference sequence). V shed 2 bases and J shed 5 bases, with 4 bases lying between them. The CDR3 extends over 12 amino acids. DNA for the CDR3: TGTGCCAGCAGCCAATCCGAAAACATTCAGTACTTC. It is translated as CASSQSENIQYF.

This chain joins TRBV5-1 and TRBJ2-7; D could derive from TRBD1 or TRBD2 (6 bases each). The germline V and J ends were trimmed by 7 bases and 2 bases, with 13 bases remaining between them. The germline CDR1 and CDR2 sequences are SGHRS and YFSETQ. This CDR3 spans 13 amino acids. The chain's CDR3 is CASARDIAYEQYF. DNA for the CDR3: TGCGCCAGCGCGCGGGACATCGCCTACGAGCAGTACTTC.

The chain carries TRBV4-3 and TRBJ1-2, with D maybe TRBD1 (6 bases). Germline lookup yields CDR1 LGHNA and CDR2 YSLEER. The germline V and J ends were trimmed by 4 bases and 4 bases, with 16 bases remaining between them. This CDR3 region has 15 residues. The CDR3 DNA sequence: TGCGCCAGCAGCCGAGACAGGAGCTCTCCCTATGGCTACACCTTC. Its translation: CASSRDRSSPYGYTF.

V gene TRBV7-9 combines with J gene TRBJ1-3; D call uncertain. CDR3 size: 12 residues. V was clipped by 7 bases and J by 0 bases, with 4 bases between them. Looked up from germline, CDR1 is SEHNR and CDR2 is FQNEAQ (reference sequence). The CDR3 nucleotides are TGTGCCAGCAACCCCTCTGGAAACACCATATATTTT. This encodes CASNPSGNTIYF. Based on the CDR3 plus reference TRBV7-9 and TRBJ1-3, the full variable domain is DTGVSQNPRHKITKRGQNVTFRCDPISEHNRLYWYRQTLGQGPEFLTYFQNEAQLEKSRLLSDRFSAERPKGSFSTLEIQRTEQGDSAMYLCASNPSGNTIYFGEGSWLTVV.

This chain connects TRBV7-8 to TRBJ2-2; D gene unclear. This CDR3 contains 13 residues. Trimming took off 7 bases at V and 7 bases at J, with 13 bases between the two ends. CDR1 and CDR2 (germline): SGHVS, FQNEAQ. DNA for the CDR3: TGTGCCAGCACGAGCCAGAGCGACGGGGAGCTGTTTTTT. Translated, it gives CASTSQSDGELFF.

This clonotype appeared once. The chain recombines TRBV28 with TRBJ2-7, with 7 bases fitting TRBD2. This CDR3 has 14 residues. J was trimmed by 3 bases and V by 7 bases; bases with no gene match: 9. Germline V gene sequence: CDR1 MDHEN, CDR2 SYDVKM. The CDR3, as DNA: TGTGCCAGCACCCCGGGGGGTCGGGTCTACGAGCAGTACTTC. Amino acid sequence: CASTPGGRVYEQYF.

J is TRBJ2-3 and V is TRBV6-5; D call uncertain. Trimming left V 4 bases short and J 2 bases short, with 10 bases between. There are 14 residues in the CDR3. Germline CDR1 is MNHEY and CDR2 is SVGAGI. The CDR3 bases are TGTGCCAGCAGTTCCATAACCCTCACAGATACGCAGTATTTT. This gives the protein CASSSITLTDTQYF.

This clonotype was observed a few times. One junction end disagrees with the germline gene, perhaps due to a read error. V usage is TRBV15 and J usage is TRBJ1-5; TRBD1 is a possible D gene (6 bases). The CDR3 extends over 14 amino acids. Germline V lookup: CDR1 LNHNV, CDR2 YYDKDF (reference sequence). In DNA form, the CDR3 reads TGTGCCACCGAAATGGGCCGGGACAATCAGCCCCAGCGTTTT. Protein sequence: CATEMGRDNQPQRF.